This entry lists 22 T cell receptor beta chains sequenced from one sample in a study of T cell repertoires in cytomegalovirus infection. TCRdb re-called the reads through MiXCR, storing one row per CDR3 protein. This table has some 940,000 distinct CDR3 sequences, around 30% appearing once. These receptors have no known antigen. The sample in question was cultured CD8+ T cells from PBMCs, obtained from culture after CMV antigen stimulation. These receptors all stem from a human donor in good health (CMV status not recorded). Some clones in this sample may be carry-over from other donors' samples.

In regard to this clonotype: A junction boundary mismatches the germline segment, possibly from a read error. The chain has TRBV12-3 or TRBV12-4 and TRBJ2-4, with D perhaps matching TRBD1 (5 bases). There are 17 residues in the CDR3. CDR3 in DNA: TGTGCCAGGAGTTTAGTTGAGTGGGGCGAGGCCAAAAACATTCAGTACTTC. It translates to CARSLVEWGEAKNIQYF.

This clonotype occurred a few times. This chain connects TRBV28 to TRBJ2-1; D may be TRBD2 (5 bases). Germline V CDR1 and CDR2: MDHEN, SYDVKM. V gave up 5 bases and J gave up 5 bases, with 13 bases separating them. The CDR3 has 14 residues. Here the CDR3 reads CASSPVRRHNEQFF. The CDR3 bases are TGTGCCAGCAGTCCCGTTCGGAGGCACAATGAGCAGTTCTTC.

This clonotype was observed a handful of times. This chain links TRBV7-6 with TRBJ2-4; tentatively, D is TRBD2 (6 bases). Trimming cost V 8 bases and J 4 bases, with 12 bases left between them. CDR1 is SGHVS and CDR2 is FNYEAQ in the germline V gene. This CDR3 region has 13 residues. CDR3 loop: CASLTEGKNIQYF. The DNA for the CDR3 is TGTGCCAGCTTGACGGAGGGGAAAAACATTCAGTACTTC.

There are a few counts of this clonotype. V and J are TRBV7-2 and TRBJ2-5, with D perhaps TRBD2 (5 bases). V was trimmed by 1 base and J by 2 bases, leaving 11 bases between them. The CDR3 covers 15 residues. CDR1 and CDR2 (germline): SGHTA, FQGNSA. This CDR3 is CASSLVAGLQETQYF. The CDR3 DNA reads TGTGCCAGCAGCTTAGTTGCTGGACTGCAAGAGACCCAGTACTTC.

The chain uses TRBV7-2 and TRBJ1-5; 11 positions match TRBD1. The CDR3 totals 20 residues. Germline V gene data show CDR1 as SGHTA and CDR2 as FQGNSA. V trimming: 5 bases; J trimming: 1 base; junction bases outside the gene matches: 16. The DNA of the CDR3 is TGTGCCAGCAGCCCTGGACAGGGGGCCACGGGGTTACCGAGCAATCAGCCCCAGCATTTT. Its protein is CASSPGQGATGLPSNQPQHF.

The chain has TRBV7-6 and TRBJ2-7; D may correspond to TRBD1 or TRBD2 (5 bases each). Per the germline V gene, CDR1 is SGHVS and CDR2 is FNYEAQ. The CDR3 runs to 13 residues. V was pared by 3 bases and J by 5 bases, with 11 bases between. The CDR3 DNA is TGTGCCAGCAGCTTCGTGGGGGTTAACGAGCAGTACTTC. As protein: CASSFVGVNEQYF.

Details on this clonotype: A much bigger clone sits one base away, suggesting this may be a read error. The chain carries TRBV7-2 and TRBJ1-5, with D possibly matching TRBD1 (6 bases). The CDR3 consists of 15 residues. CDR1 and CDR2 from the germline V gene are SGHTA and FQGNSA. V was trimmed by 4 bases and J by 7 bases, leaving 17 bases between them. CDR3 loop: CTSSSEGGRGQPQHF. Written as DNA, the CDR3 is TGTACCAGCAGCTCCGAAGGGGGGCGCGGACAGCCCCAGCATTTT.

V and J are TRBV4-3 and TRBJ1-5; D is unclear. Germline CDR1 and CDR2: LGHNA and YSLEER. The germline V and J ends were trimmed by 1 base and 4 bases, with 14 bases remaining between them. The CDR3 extends over 16 amino acids. Here the CDR3 reads CASSQAALDGNQPQHF. In nucleotides, the CDR3 is TGCGCCAGCAGCCAAGCGGCCCTAGACGGAAATCAGCCCCAGCATTTT.

The chain joins TRBV24-1 to TRBJ1-4, with unresolved D. The V end lost 2 bases, the J end lost 5 bases, and 5 bases lay between the germline ends. From germline, CDR1 is KGHDR and CDR2 SFDVKD. The CDR3 is 13 amino acids. Here the CDR3 DNA reads TGTGCCACCAGTGATTGGTCAAATGAAAAACTGTTTTTT. Translation gives CATSDWSNEKLFF.

This clonotype was seen a handful of times. The chain has TRBV12-3 or TRBV12-4 and TRBJ2-1; the D is unclear. Trimming removed 6 bases at V and 7 bases at J, with 7 bases between. There are 11 residues in the CDR3. CDR3 amino acids: CASRIGNEQFF. CDR3 DNA: TGTGCCAGCAGGATAGGGAATGAGCAGTTCTTC.

This clonotype has more than one count but fewer than ten. The genes are TRBV24-1 and TRBJ2-3; no clear D. Germline CDR1 is KGHDR and CDR2 is SFDVKD. Trimming took off 3 bases at V and 3 bases at J, with 0 bases between the two ends. The CDR3 contains 11 residues. CDR3 protein: CATSDTDTQYF. For the CDR3, the DNA is TGTGCCACCAGTGATACAGATACGCAGTATTTT.

This clonotype showed up just a few times. The chain employs TRBV15 and TRBJ2-5, with D perhaps being TRBD1 or TRBD2 (5 bases each). CDR1 is LNHNV and CDR2 is YYDKDF in the germline V gene (reference sequence). Trimming left V 5 bases short and J 5 bases short, with 18 bases between. CDR3 length: 15 residues. The CDR3 sequence: CATSWDRASVETQYF. In nucleotides, the CDR3 is TGTGCCACCAGCTGGGACCGGGCTAGTGTGGAGACCCAGTACTTC.

V and J are TRBV25-1 and TRBJ1-1; weak D call: TRBD1 (5 bases). Germline assignment: CDR1 MGHDK and CDR2 SYGVNS. The CDR3 loop spans 15 amino acids. Trimming removed 1 base at V and 4 bases at J, with 13 bases between. CDR3 amino acids: CASSEFGGGGTEAFF. The CDR3 DNA reads TGTGCCAGCAGTGAATTTGGGGGAGGAGGCACTGAAGCTTTCTTT.

This clonotype was counted between two and nine times. Its ends do not fully match the called genes, so a read error is possible. This chain connects TRBV5-8 to TRBJ1-1, with 7 bases lining up with TRBD1. The V gene's germline CDR1 is SGHTS and CDR2 YDEGEE. The CDR3 consists of 15 residues. This chain's CDR3 is CASTDRDLMNTEAFF. In DNA form, the CDR3 reads TGCGCCAGCACTGACAGGGATCTCATGAACACTGAAGCTTTCTTT.

This clonotype was recorded many times. The chain links TRBV7-8 to TRBJ1-2; D gene unclear. The V and J ends lost 5 bases and 8 bases respectively, with 15 bases between them. This CDR3 contains 13 residues. CDR1 is SGHVS and CDR2 is FQNEAQ in the germline V gene. CDR3 region: CASSLGSIGGYTF. As DNA, the CDR3 is TGTGCCAGCAGCCTCGGGTCTATAGGGGGCTACACCTTC. Full variable domain (outside the CDR3, taken from reference TRBV7-8 and TRBJ1-2): GAGVSQSPRYKVAKRGQDVALRCDPISGHVSLFWYQQALGQGPEFLTYFQNEAQLDKSGLPSDRFFAERPEGSVSTLKIQRTQQEDSAVYLCASSLGSIGGYTFGSGTRLTVV.

The V call is TRBV27, the J call TRBJ1-6; weak D call: TRBD1 (5 bases). CDR1 is MNHEY and CDR2 is SMNVEV in the germline V gene (reference sequence). The length of the CDR3 is 14 residues. The V end lost 6 bases, the J end lost 10 bases, and 16 bases lay between the germline ends. The CDR3 DNA sequence: TGTGCCAGCAGGTTGGGTGGGGGAGTCTCACCCCTCCACTTT. Encoded protein: CASRLGGGVSPLHF.

The V call is TRBV7-9, the J call TRBJ2-5; D ambiguous. CDR3 length: 13 amino acids. CDR1 is SEHNR and CDR2 is FQNEAQ in the germline V gene (reference sequence). V lost 6 bases and J lost 1, with 9 bases in between. CDR3 bases: TGTGCCAGCAGTCTAACACCCCAAGAGACCCAGTACTTC. Amino acids: CASSLTPQETQYF.

This clonotype appeared many times. This CDR3 is CASRRTEYTEAFF. The CDR3 nucleotides read TGTGCCAGCAGGAGGACAGAGTACACTGAAGCTTTCTTT. This chain connects TRBV12-3 or TRBV12-4 to TRBJ1-1; maybe TRBD1 (6 bases). V gave up 6 bases and J gave up 3 bases, with 11 bases separating them. This CDR3 is 13 amino acids long.

The chain has TRBV6-5 and TRBJ2-2; 12 nucleotides line up with TRBD1. The germline V gene encodes CDR1 MNHEY and CDR2 SVGAGI. With V trimmed by 6 bases and J by 7 bases, 12 bases remained unmatched. This CDR3 comprises 17 residues. CDR3 DNA: TGTGCCAGCAGCTCCTTCCGGGACAGGGGGCGAGGCGGGGAGCTGTTTTTT. It translates to CASSSFRDRGRGGELFF.

This clonotype turned up a few times. The chain couples TRBV7-6 to TRBJ2-7; D may correspond to TRBD1 or TRBD2 (5 bases each). With 5 bases removed from V and 2 bases from J, the gap between germline ends came to 19 bases. Germline loops: CDR1 SGHVS, CDR2 FNYEAQ. The CDR3 is made up of 16 amino acids. The CDR3 is CASSLQGAAGAYEQYF. Written as DNA, the CDR3 is TGTGCCAGCAGCCTACAAGGGGCAGCCGGGGCCTACGAGCAGTACTTC.

This clonotype was seen a few times. The V gene is TRBV20-1, the J gene TRBJ2-1; the D is unclear. The V gene lost 3 bases and the J gene lost 9 bases, with 12 bases spanning the gap. The CDR3 totals 12 residues. Germline V CDR1 and CDR2: DFQATT, SNEGSKA (reference sequence). In nucleotides, the CDR3 is TGCAGTGCTAGGCGAAGGCTCAGTGAGCAGTTCTTC. Translation: CSARRRLSEQFF.

This clonotype came up many times. J is TRBJ2-1 and V is TRBV7-8; TRBD2 agrees at 13 bases. V was pared by 6 bases and J by 9 bases, with 8 bases of the junction left unmatched. The CDR3 is made up of 15 amino acids. Germline V gene sequence: CDR1 SGHVS, CDR2 FQNEAQ. CDR3 region: CASRPTSGGAFEQFF. The CDR3, as DNA: TGTGCCAGCAGACCCACTAGCGGGGGGGCCTTTGAGCAGTTCTTC.